The T cell receptor (beta chain) described here comes from a study of T cell repertoires in cytomegalovirus infection. At the level of the study: The authors relied on CMV epitopes, both recently identified HLA-C-restricted and well-studied HLA-B-restricted. Matching HLA type, along with CMV infection, was indicated by public TCR beta signatures. Broader study findings: The ex vivo response was dominated by HLA-C-restricted CMV-specific TCR beta clonotypes.

This CDR3 comprises 15 residues. V trimming: 3 bases; J trimming: 0 bases; junction bases outside the gene matches: 4. To note about this clonotype: Its antigen is not known.

TCRdb used MiXCR to reprocess the reads, holding one entry per CDR3 protein. Of approximately 1,000,000 distinct CDR3 sequences in the sample, about a third were seen once. The chain is built from TRBV12-3 or TRBV12-4 and TRBJ2-7, with TRBD1 identical over 8 bases. The TCR sequence derives from a human donor in good health (CMV status not recorded). Some clones in this sample may be carry-over from other donors' samples. The material was cultured CD8+ T cells from PBMCs, obtained from culture after CMV antigen stimulation. The chain's CDR3 is CASSFGTGLSYEQYF. The CDR3, as DNA: TGTGCCAGCAGTTTCGGGACAGGCCTCTCCTACGAGCAGTACTTC.